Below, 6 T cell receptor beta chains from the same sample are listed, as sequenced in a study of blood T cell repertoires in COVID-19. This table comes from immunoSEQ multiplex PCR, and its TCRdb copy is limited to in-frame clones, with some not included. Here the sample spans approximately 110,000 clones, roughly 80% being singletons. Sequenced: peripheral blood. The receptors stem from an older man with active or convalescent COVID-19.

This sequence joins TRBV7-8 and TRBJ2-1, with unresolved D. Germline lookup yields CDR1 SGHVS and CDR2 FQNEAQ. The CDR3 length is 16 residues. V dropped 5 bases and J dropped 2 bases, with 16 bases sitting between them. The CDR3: CASSTEARLAYNEQFF. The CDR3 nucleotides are TGTGCCAGCAGCACCGAGGCCCGACTGGCCTACAATGAGCAGTTCTTC.

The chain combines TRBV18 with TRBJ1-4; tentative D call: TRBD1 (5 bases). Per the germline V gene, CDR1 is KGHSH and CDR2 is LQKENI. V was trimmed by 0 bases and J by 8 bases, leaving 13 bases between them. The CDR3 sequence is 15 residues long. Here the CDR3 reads CASSPPGGIGEKLFF. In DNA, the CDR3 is TGTGCCAGCTCACCACCGGGGGGAATCGGCGAAAAACTGTTTTTT.

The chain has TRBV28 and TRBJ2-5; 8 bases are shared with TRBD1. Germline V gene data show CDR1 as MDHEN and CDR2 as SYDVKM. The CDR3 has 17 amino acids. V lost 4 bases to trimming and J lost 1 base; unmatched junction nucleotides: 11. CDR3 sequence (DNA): TGTGCCAGCAGTTCCATTTGGGACAGGTCGAGCCAAGAGACCCAGTACTTC. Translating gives CASSSIWDRSSQETQYF. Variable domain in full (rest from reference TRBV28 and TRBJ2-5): DVKVTQSSRYLVKRTGEKVFLECVQDMDHENMFWYRQDPGLGLRLIYFSYDVKMKEKGDIPEGYSVSREKKERFSLILESASTNQTSMYLCASSSIWDRSSQETQYFGPGTRLLVL.

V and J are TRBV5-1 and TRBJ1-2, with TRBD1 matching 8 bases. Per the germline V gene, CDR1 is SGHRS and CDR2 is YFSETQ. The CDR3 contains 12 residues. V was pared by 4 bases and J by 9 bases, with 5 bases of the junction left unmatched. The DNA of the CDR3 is TGCGCCAGCAGCGTGGACAGGGTCAGCTACACCTTC. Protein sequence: CASSVDRVSYTF.

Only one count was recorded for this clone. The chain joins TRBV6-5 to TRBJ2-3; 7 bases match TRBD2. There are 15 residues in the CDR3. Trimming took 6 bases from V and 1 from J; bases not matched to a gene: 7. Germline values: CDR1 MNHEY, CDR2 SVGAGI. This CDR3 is CASSGGLVGTDTQYF. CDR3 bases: TGTGCCAGCAGCGGAGGACTAGTTGGCACAGATACGCAGTATTTT.

The CDR3 nucleotides are TGTGCCAGCCTATCACCCTGGAACTATGGCTACACCTTC. Its protein is CASLSPWNYGYTF. The chain is built from TRBV6-5 and TRBJ1-2; D not resolved. CDR1 is MNHEY and CDR2 is SVGAGI in the germline V gene. V was clipped by 8 bases and J by 2 bases, with 12 bases between them. The CDR3 covers 13 residues.